This TCR beta chain was profiled in a study of cytomegalovirus exposure and HLA in healthy donors (dated by TCRdb to about 2017). Describing the broader study: An earlier analysis of some 620 of the donors reported under 300 Gb of sequence data and around 120 million unique TCR beta sequences obtained from 150 million to 200 million T cells. An early release covering just under 650 HLA-typed donors comprised approximately 290 gigabases of sequencing data and around 86 million unique TCR sequences. Of the roughly 400 genotyped donors, about 84% fell in the genetic ancestry cluster associated with self-reported Caucasian donors. The study was designed to test whether signatures of past pathogen exposure could be identified by cataloging public T cell receptors. Using immunosequencing, the study profiled T cell repertoires from about 620 subjects and related those repertoires to cytomegalovirus serostatus. Along with the 666-subject first cohort, a separate validation cohort of around 110 different subjects was used. The study combined high-throughput TCR immunosequencing, statistical association of individual TCRs with disease status, and machine learning to predict cytomegalovirus infection status. In a later analysis, previously published TCR beta repertoires from 550 to 700 donors were re-analyzed and high-resolution HLA genotyping was added so that TCR occurrence patterns could be studied. The later analysis used no new phenotypic data to find candidate immune exposures, relying instead on TCR beta sequences and their occurrence across donors. To decide whether each TCR beta V gene segment behaved as functional or pseudogenic, an earlier analysis of some 600 of the donors relied on high-throughput TCR beta sequencing. Donor age, sex, ethnicity and CMV serostatus were compiled together with the repertoire data. In a later genetic analysis, genome-wide SNP genotypes for about 60% of the 666 donors were used, and that subset was treated as a discovery cohort. All discovery cohort repertoires had been generated on a single sequencing platform. HLA typing covered class I and class II loci at four-digit resolution. The number of typed donors differed by locus: about 620-630 for A, B, C, DRB1 and DQB1; approximately 540 for DQA1; around 580 for DPA1; and around 490 for DPB1. A handful of DR-DQ haplotypes were handled as single units for association and clustering because linkage in the cohort was strong. Among roughly 400 genotyped donors of the cohort, an average of roughly 230,000 unique TCR beta nucleotide sequences was sequenced per donor, of which 15% to 20% were non-productive. The full study reports these points: The study listed 164 TCR beta chains as associated with cytomegalovirus. Because counts were too low, under 20 rarely observed V segments, including chromosome 9 orphons, were left out of the earlier analysis of several hundred of the donors. In a later analysis, the rate of TCR association differed among HLA loci, with DRB1 alleles having the most associated TCRs and HLA-C alleles having the fewest. A further reported finding was that TCR beta sequences accurately predicted the HLA-A and HLA-B alleles for most subjects in the first cohort. While some public TCRs were present in many individuals, most TCR sequences turned up only very rarely across donors. In both the original and validation cohorts, the classifier was reported to diagnose cytomegalovirus status with high specificity and sensitivity. Several of the top co-occurrence clusters appeared to be linked to parvovirus B19, influenza, CMV and Epstein-Barr virus, according to a later analysis. Broadly in line with IMGT annotations, most TCR beta V segments showed up in productive rearrangements about 87% or about 30% of the time in an earlier analysis of roughly 590 of the donors. In vitro tests confirmed that a few of the cytomegalovirus-associated TCR beta chains recognize cytomegalovirus antigens. Specific HLA alleles were associated with 15,000 to 20,000 TCR beta sequences at a false discovery rate of 0.05 in a later analysis. A group of highly shared sequence variants was considered likely to be a technical artifact of the sequencing pipeline. Compared with the roughly 600-donor mean, donors in an Asian-associated ancestry cluster had fewer N-insertions in productive TCRs, according to a later genetic analysis. It was suggested by the authors that the approach could potentially be generalized to other disease states and immunological phenotypes. Because the 87-base-pair reads could not distinguish some IMGT-functional V segments, including TRBV6-2 and TRBV6-3, those segments were excluded. A later analysis found that most CMV-associated TCR beta chains appeared HLA-restricted, with HLA associations seemingly driven largely by CMV exposure. In a later analysis, HLA-associated TCR beta chains were found to be more clonally expanded and to have lower generation probabilities than equally common non-associated chains. Linkage disequilibrium might explain the correlated functional status among segregating V segments, but an unknown experimental factor could not be excluded. In a later genetic analysis, a missense DCLRE1C variant was associated with V-gene and J-gene trimming of TCR beta chains, and the association was replicated in an independent cohort. Because HLA typing was unavailable for some donors at each locus, only the typed subset was used in association tests. Only TCR beta chains were sequenced in this cohort, and the absence of alpha or paired-chain data limited detectable features. Presence/absence analyses assumed roughly uniform sequencing depth across donors, an assumption that may not hold. CMV serostatus was the only immune exposure information available for the cohort. Assigning TCR associations to individual alleles was difficult when HLA alleles, especially DR and DQ, strongly co-occurred.

The germline V gene (reference sequence) gives CDR1 as SEHNR and CDR2 as FQNEAQ. The CDR3 runs 15 amino acids, cysteine and phenylalanine included. Solely the CDR3 DNA is kept, with 45 bases framed from the first base. From V the trimming removes 5 bases and from J it removes 0 bases, while the gene matches leave 7 bases of the junction unaccounted for. Concerning this clone: Its antigen is still unknown. It has no much larger one-base neighbor in the sample; base qualities were not kept.

In total, approximately 690 healthy bone marrow donors made up the cohort. Cohort members were all nominally healthy when sampled, although unrecorded immune exposures were likely present. The donor tested CMV seronegative, placing the donor among the 352 seronegative members of the cohort. Each donor provided a peripheral blood sample, and peripheral blood mononuclear cells were used for TCR beta sequencing. The Qiagen DNeasy Blood Extraction Kit was used to extract genomic DNA from the blood cell samples. The library was prepared using the immunoSEQ multiplex PCR assay. For the multiplex PCR, a mixture combining 60 forward primers for TCR Vbeta segments and 13 reverse primers for TCR Jbeta segments was used. The CDR3 region of rearranged TCR beta genes was amplified from genomic DNA with a multiplex PCR assay. On the Illumina HiSeq System, the amplified TCR beta libraries were sequenced as 87-base-pair reads. As for the authors' bioinformatics: In a later analysis, 77 million or so unique TCR beta chains were counted across the 500 to 700 repertoires, and roughly 11 million of these chains were shared by at least two donors. A nearest-neighbor algorithm error-corrected the raw reads and collapsed the reads into unique sequences, merging closely related sequences to remove PCR and sequencing errors. CDR3 sequences were aligned to IMGT reference sequences to assign V, D and J gene segments. For a sequence to be retained, a match of at least six nucleotides was required to both a V gene segment and a J gene segment. Rearrangements were classified as productive when the CDR3 lacked stop codons and remained in frame with V and J, and all other rearrangements were classified as non-productive. CDR3 was defined according to IMGT convention as the region running from the second conserved V-encoded cysteine to the conserved J-encoded phenylalanine. The earlier analysis of about 590 of the donors excluded sequences that lacked an unambiguous match to a single V gene segment. In an earlier analysis of approximately 550 of the donors, V segments were called functional above 56.7% productive rearrangements and were called segregating when the between-donor standard deviation exceeded 5%. A statistical classification framework was built to diagnose cytomegalovirus status from the catalog of TCR beta chain sequences. In a later analysis, TCR nucleotide sequences were compared against IMGT/GENE-DB human TR gene sequences so that V and J genes could be assigned. Using the TCRdist pipeline, a later analysis assigned CDR3 sequences along with most-parsimonious VDJ recombination scenarios. In a later analysis, each TCR beta chain was defined by its CDR3 amino acid sequence together with its V-gene family, and reads lacking a unique V-gene family were excluded. As a way to deal with suspected cross-contamination and a sequencing artifact, a later analysis dropped hundreds of nucleotide sequences that were highly shared and had low generation probability. In a later analysis, a clonal expansion index was calculated for each public chain from normalized within-repertoire ranks of inferred template counts. Generation probabilities in a later analysis came from a VDJ recombination model fitted to out-of-frame rearrangements, and those results were checked against IGoR. In a later analysis, hypergeometric tests were used to score TCR-TCR, TCR-HLA and TCR-CMV co-occurrence, with a repertoire-size bias correction applied to TCR pairs. In a later analysis, false discovery rates were estimated by permuting HLA or CMV assignments 20 times. In a later analysis, co-occurring TCRs were grouped using DBSCAN, and TCRdist sequence similarity was added for clustering within HLA-allele-positive subsets. Co-occurrence clustering excluded repertoires with fewer than 30,000 or more than 120,000 public chains, plus five with anomalous nucleotide sharing. TCRdb took this table from immuneACCESS and kept in-frame rearrangements with V and J called. Such tables lack part of the clones; where checked against another copy, unresolved V genes explain under half of the gap, and the rest is unexplained. Clone size and the V and J calls come from that table; the DNA yielded D and trimming. This sample is represented by about 160,000 clones; roughly nine tenths of them were singletons. The ten most abundant clones make up around 0.85% of the sample.

The clonotype comes from a woman in her thirties in good health and CMV-seronegative. The source material was PBMCs. The rearranged segments are TRBV7-9 and TRBJ2-7, with TRBD1 identical over 7 junction bases. CDR3 sequence: CASSPKRQGSYEQYF. Read as DNA, the sequence is TGTGCCAGCAGCCCGAAACGACAGGGCTCCTACGAGCAGTACTTC. Where the CDR3 stops, the reference TRBV7-9 and TRBJ2-7 genes take over; the full variable domain is DTGVSQNPRHKITKRGQNVTFRCDPISEHNRLYWYRQTLGQGPEFLTYFQNEAQLEKSRLLSDRFSAERPKGSFSTLEIQRTEQGDSAMYLCASSPKRQGSYEQYFGPGTRLTVT.